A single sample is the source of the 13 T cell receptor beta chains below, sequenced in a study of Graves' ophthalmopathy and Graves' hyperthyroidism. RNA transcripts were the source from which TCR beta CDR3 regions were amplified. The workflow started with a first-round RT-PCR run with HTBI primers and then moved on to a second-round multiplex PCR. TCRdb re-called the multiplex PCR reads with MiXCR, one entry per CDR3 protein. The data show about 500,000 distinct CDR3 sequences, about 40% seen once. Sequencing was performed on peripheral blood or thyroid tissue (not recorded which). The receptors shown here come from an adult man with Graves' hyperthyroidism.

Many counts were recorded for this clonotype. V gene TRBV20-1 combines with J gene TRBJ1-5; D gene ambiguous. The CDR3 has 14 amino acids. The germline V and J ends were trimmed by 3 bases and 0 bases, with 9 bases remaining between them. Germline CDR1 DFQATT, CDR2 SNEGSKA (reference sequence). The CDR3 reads CSASPRYSNQPQHF. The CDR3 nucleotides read TGCAGTGCTAGCCCCCGGTATAGCAATCAGCCCCAGCATTTT.

CDR3 in DNA: TGTGCCAGCAGCTTGGAGCCTAGCGGGAGTACAGATACGCAGTATTTT. Protein product: CASSLEPSGSTDTQYF. The genes are TRBV11-2 and TRBJ2-3; the match to TRBD2 covers 10 bases. The CDR3 has 16 amino acids. Germline CDR1 SGHAT, CDR2 FQNNGV. The junction had 6 bases not matched to a gene; V was cut back by 3 bases and J by 3 bases.

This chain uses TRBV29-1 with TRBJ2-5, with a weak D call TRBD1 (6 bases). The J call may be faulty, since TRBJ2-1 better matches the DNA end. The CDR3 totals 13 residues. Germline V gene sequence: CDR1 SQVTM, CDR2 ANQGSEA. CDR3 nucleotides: TGCAGCGTTGAAGAGGACAGCTACGGTGAGCAGTTCTTC. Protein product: CSVEEDSYGEQFF.

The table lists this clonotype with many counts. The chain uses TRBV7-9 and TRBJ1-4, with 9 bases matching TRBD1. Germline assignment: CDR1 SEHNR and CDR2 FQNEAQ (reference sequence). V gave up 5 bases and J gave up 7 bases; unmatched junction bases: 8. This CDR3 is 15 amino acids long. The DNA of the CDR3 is TGTGCCAGCAGCCCCCCGGGACAGGGCGGTGAAAAACTGTTTTTT. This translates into CASSPPGQGGEKLFF.

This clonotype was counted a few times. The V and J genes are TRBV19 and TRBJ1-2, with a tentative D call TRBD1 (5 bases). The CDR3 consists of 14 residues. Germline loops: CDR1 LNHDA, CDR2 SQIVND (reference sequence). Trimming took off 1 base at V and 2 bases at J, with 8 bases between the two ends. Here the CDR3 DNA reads TGTGCCAGTAGTATAGCTGACAGAAACTATGGCTACACCTTC. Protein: CASSIADRNYGYTF.

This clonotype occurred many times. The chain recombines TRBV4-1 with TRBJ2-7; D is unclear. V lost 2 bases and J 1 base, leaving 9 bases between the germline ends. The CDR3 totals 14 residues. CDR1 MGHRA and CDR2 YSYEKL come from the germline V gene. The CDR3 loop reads CASSQLPDSYEQYF. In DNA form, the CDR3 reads TGCGCCAGCAGCCAACTCCCAGATTCCTACGAGCAGTACTTC.

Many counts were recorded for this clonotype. CDR3 sequence reads: CATSVHTGRTMQETQYF. The CDR3 region has the DNA TGTGCCACCAGTGTCCATACAGGGCGCACCATGCAAGAGACCCAGTACTTC. The chain employs TRBV24-1 and TRBJ2-5; TRBD1 is a possible D gene (6 bases). With 5 bases removed from V and 2 bases from J, the gap between germline ends came to 20 bases. There are 17 residues in the CDR3. The germline V gene has CDR1 KGHDR and CDR2 SFDVKD.

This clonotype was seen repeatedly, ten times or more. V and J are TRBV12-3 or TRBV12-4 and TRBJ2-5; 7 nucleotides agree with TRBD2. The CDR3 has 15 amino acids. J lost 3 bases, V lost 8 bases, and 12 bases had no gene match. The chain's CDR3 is CASGASGAGKETQYF. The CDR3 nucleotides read TGTGCCAGCGGGGCGAGCGGAGCGGGAAAAGAGACCCAGTACTTC.

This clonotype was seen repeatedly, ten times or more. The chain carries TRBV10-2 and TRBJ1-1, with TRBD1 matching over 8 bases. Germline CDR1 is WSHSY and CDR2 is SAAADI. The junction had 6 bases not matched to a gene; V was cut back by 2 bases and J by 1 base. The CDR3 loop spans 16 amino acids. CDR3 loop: CASSEPPGQGNTEAFF. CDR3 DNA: TGCGCCAGCAGTGAGCCGCCCGGACAGGGGAACACTGAAGCTTTCTTT.

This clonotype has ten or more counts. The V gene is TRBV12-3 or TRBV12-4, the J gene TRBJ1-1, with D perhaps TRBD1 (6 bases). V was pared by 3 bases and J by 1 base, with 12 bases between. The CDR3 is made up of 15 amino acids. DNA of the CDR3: TGTGCCAGCAGTTTGACCGGGGGGGCGAACACTGAAGCTTTCTTT. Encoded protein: CASSLTGGANTEAFF.

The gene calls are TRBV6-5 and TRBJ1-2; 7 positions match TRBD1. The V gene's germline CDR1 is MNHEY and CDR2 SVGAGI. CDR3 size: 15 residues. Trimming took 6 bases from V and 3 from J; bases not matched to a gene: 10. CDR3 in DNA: TGTGCCAGCAGCCCGGGACAGCCCAGCTACTATGGCTACACCTTC. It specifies CASSPGQPSYYGYTF.

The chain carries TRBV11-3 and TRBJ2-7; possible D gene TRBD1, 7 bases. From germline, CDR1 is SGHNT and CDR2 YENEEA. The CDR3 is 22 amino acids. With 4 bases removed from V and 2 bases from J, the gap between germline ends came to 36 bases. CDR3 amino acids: CASSSPGWGAFRQGVPAYEQYF. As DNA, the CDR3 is TGTGCCAGCAGCTCCCCTGGGTGGGGGGCCTTTCGTCAGGGGGTACCGGCCTACGAGCAGTACTTC.

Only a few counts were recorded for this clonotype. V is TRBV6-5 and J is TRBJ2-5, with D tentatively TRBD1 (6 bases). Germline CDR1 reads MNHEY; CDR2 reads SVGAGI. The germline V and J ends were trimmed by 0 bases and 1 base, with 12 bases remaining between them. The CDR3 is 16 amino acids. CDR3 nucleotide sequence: TGTGCCAGCAGTTACTCGACAGCGGACAGCCAAGAGACCCAGTACTTC. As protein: CASSYSTADSQETQYF.